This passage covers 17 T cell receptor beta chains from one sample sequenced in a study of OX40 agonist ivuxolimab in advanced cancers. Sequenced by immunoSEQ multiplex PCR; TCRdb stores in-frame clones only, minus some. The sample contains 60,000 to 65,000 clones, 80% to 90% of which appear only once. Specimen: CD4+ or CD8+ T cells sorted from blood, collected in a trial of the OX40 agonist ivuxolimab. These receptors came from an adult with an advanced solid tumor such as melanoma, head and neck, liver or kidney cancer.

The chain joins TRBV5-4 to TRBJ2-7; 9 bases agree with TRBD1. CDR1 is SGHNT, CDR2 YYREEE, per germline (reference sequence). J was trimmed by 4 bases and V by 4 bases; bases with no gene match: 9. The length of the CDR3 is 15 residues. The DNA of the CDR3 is TGTGCCAGCAGCCAAGCCGGGACAGGGAGGTACGAGCAGTACTTC. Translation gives CASSQAGTGRYEQYF.

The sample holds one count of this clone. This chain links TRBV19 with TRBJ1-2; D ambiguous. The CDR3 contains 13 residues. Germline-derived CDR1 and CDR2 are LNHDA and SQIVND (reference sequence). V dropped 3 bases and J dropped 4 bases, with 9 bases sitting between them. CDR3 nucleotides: TGTGCCAGTAGTATTGAGGGTAGCTATGGCTACACCTTC. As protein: CASSIEGSYGYTF. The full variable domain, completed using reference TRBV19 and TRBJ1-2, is DGGITQSPKYLFRKEGQNVTLSCEQNLNHDAMYWYRQDPGQGLRLIYYSQIVNDFQKGDIAEGYSVSREKKESFPLTVTSAQKNPTAFYLCASSIEGSYGYTFGSGTRLTVV.

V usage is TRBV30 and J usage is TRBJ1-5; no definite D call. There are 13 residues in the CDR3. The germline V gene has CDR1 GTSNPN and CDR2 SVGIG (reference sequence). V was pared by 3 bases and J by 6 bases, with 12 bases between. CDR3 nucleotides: TGTGCCTGGAGACAGTCTCCCTCTCAGCCCCAGCATTTT. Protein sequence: CAWRQSPSQPQHF.

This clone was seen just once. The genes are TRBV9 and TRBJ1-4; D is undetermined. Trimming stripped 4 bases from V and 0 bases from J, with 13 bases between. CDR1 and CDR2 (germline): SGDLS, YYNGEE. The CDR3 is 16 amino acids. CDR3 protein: CASSQDILATNEKLFF. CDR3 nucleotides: TGTGCCAGCAGCCAAGATATCCTTGCAACTAATGAAAAACTGTTTTTT.

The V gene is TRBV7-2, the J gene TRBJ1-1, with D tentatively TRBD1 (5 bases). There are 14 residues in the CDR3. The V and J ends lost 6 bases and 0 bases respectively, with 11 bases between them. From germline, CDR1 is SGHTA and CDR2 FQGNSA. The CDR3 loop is CASRAQGLNTEAFF. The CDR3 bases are TGTGCCAGCAGAGCGCAGGGACTGAACACTGAAGCTTTCTTT.

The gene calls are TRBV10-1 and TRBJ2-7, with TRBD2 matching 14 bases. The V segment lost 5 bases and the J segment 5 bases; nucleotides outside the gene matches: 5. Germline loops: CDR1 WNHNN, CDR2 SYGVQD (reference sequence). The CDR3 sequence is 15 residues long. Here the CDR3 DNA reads TGCGCCAGCAGTCCCGGGACTAGCGGGAGTCACGAGCAGTACGTC. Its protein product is CASSPGTSGSHEQYV.

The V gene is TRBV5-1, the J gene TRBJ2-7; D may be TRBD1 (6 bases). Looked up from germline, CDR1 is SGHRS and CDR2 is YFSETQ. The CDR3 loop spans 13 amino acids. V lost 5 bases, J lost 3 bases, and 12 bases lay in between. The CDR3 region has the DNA TGCGCCAGCAGGTATGGACAGTTCTACGAGCAGTACTTC. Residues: CASRYGQFYEQYF.

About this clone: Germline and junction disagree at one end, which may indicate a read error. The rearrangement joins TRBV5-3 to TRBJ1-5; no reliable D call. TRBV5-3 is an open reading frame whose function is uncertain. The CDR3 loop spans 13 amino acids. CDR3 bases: TGTGCCAGCAGCTTGGGATTAAATCAGCCCCAGCATTTT. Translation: CASSLGLNQPQHF.

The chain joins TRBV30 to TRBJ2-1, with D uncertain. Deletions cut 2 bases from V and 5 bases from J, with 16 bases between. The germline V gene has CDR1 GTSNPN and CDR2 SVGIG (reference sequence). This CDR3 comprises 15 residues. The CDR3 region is CAWSLWVVGNNEQFF. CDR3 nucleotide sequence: TGTGCCTGGAGTCTGTGGGTTGTGGGTAACAATGAGCAGTTCTTC.

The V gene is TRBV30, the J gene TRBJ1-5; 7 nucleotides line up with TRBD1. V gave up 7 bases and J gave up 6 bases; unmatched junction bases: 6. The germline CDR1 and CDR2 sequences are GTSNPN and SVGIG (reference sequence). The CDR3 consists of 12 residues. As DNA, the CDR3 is TGTGCCTTCTCAGGGGGGAGTCAGCCCCAGCATTTT. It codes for CAFSGGSQPQHF.

The CDR3 protein is CASSLGGDLEAFF. The CDR3 DNA follows: TGTGCCAGCAGCTTAGGGGGGGACCTTGAAGCTTTCTTT. V usage is TRBV11-3 and J usage is TRBJ1-1; TRBD1 is a possible D gene (5 bases). Per germline, CDR1 SGHNT and CDR2 YENEEA. V lost 1 base and J 7 bases, leaving 10 bases between the germline ends. The CDR3 has 13 amino acids. The full variable domain, rest sourced from reference TRBV11-3 and TRBJ1-1, is EAGVVQSPRYKIIEKKQPVAFWCNPISGHNTLYWYLQNLGQGPELLIRYENEEAVDDSQLPKDRFSAERLKGVDSTLKIQPAELGDSAVYLCASSLGGDLEAFFGQGTRLTVV.

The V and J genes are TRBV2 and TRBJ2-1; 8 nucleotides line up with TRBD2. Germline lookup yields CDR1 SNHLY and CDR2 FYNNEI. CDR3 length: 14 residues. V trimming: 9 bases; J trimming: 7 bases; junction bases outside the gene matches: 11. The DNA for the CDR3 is TGTGCCAGTCAAAAAGCGGGAGTGAGGAATGAGCAGTTCTTC. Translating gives CASQKAGVRNEQFF. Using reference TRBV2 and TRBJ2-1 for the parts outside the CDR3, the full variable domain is EPEVTQTPSHQVTQMGQEVILRCVPISNHLYFYWYRQILGQKVEFLVSFYNNEISEKSEIFDDQFSVERPDGSNFTLKIRSTKLEDSAMYFCASQKAGVRNEQFFGPGTRLTVL.

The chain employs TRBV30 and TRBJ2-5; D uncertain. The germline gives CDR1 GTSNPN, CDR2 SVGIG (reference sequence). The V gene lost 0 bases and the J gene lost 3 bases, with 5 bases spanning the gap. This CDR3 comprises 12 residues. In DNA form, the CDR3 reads TGTGCCTGGAGTGTAATAGAAGAGACCCAGTACTTC. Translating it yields CAWSVIEETQYF.

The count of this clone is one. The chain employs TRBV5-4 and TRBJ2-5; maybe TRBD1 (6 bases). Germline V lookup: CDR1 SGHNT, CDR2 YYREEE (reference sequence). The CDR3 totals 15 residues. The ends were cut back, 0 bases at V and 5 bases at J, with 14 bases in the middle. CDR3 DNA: TGTGCCAGCAGCTTGGATGGCAGGGGAAGCGAGACCCAGTACTTC. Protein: CASSLDGRGSETQYF.

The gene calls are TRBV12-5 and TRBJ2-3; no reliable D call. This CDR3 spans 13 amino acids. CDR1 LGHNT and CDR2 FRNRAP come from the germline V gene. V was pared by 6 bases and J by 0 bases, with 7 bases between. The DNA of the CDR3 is TGTGCTAGTGGCCGCGCTAGCACAGATACGCAGTATTTT. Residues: CASGRASTDTQYF.

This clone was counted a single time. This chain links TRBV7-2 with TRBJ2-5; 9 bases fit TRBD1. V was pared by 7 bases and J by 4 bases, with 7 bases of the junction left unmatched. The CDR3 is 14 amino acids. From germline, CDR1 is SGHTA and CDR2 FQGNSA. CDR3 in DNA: TGTGCCAGCAACAAACAGGGGGCCGCAGAGACCCAGTACTTC. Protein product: CASNKQGAAETQYF.

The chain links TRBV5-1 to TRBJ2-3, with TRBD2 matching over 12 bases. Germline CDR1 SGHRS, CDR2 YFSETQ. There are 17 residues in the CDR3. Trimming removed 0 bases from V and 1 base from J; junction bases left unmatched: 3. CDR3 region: CASSLARLAGGTDTQYF. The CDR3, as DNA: TGCGCCAGCAGCTTGGCGCGACTAGCGGGAGGCACAGATACGCAGTATTTT.